The clone carrying this T cell receptor (beta chain) appeared many times. One end of the junction does not line up with germline, which may come from a read error. This CDR3 has 17 residues. CDR1 and CDR2 (germline): SSHAT, FNYEAQ (reference sequence). One entry per CDR3 protein, called by TCRdb with MiXCR from the reads. The sample contains hundreds of thousands of distinct CDR3 sequences, 20% to 25% of which appear only once. The source of the sample is a study of T cell repertoires in cytomegalovirus infection. The chain has TRBV7-7 and TRBJ2-6; D may match TRBD1 or TRBD2 (5 bases each). This sequence originates from a human donor in good health (CMV status not recorded). Some clones in this sample may be carry-over from other donors' samples. The source material was CD8+ T cells from PBMCs. The CDR3 sequence: CASSPGDGWSGANVLTF. The CDR3 region has the DNA TGTGCTAGCAGCCCCGGGGACGGGTGGTCTGGGGCCAACGTCCTGACTTTC. The complete variable domain, with remaining parts taken from reference TRBV7-7 and TRBJ2-6, reads GAGVSQSPRYKVTKRGQDVTLRCDPISSHATLYWYQQALGQGPEFLTYFNYEAQPDKSGLPSDRFSAERPEGSISTLTIQRTEQRDSAMYRCASSPGDGWSGANVLTFGAGSRLTVL.